This entry lists 11 T cell receptor beta chains sequenced from one sample in a study of liver allograft versus peripheral blood T cells. About the research overall: In transplanted livers, T cell receptor repertoires were compared with those found in the recipients' peripheral blood.

TCRdb independently ran MiXCR on the reads; one entry per CDR3 protein. The sample lists around 17,000 distinct CDR3 sequences, 22% occurring once. These receptors all stem from a human patient who had a liver transplant. Part of the T cell pool may stem from the graft donor.

V is TRBV6-6 and J is TRBJ1-2; 7 nucleotides align to TRBD1. The CDR3 runs 13 residues. The germline gives CDR1 MNHNY, CDR2 SVGAGI (reference sequence). V trimming: 6 bases; J trimming: 6 bases; junction bases outside the gene matches: 7. The CDR3 bases are TGTGCCAGCAGCAAGGGACAGAGAGATGGCTACACCTTC. The encoded protein is CASSKGQRDGYTF.

By proportion, this clonotype is medium-sized. The chain couples TRBV7-2 to TRBJ2-7, with D tentatively TRBD2 (5 bases). CDR3 length: 14 residues. Germline V CDR1 and CDR2: SGHTA, FQGNSA. The ends were cut back, 5 bases at V and 2 bases at J, with 13 bases in the middle. The DNA of the CDR3 is TGTGCCAGCAGCGCCAACCCGGGAACCTACGAGCAGTACTTC. Protein product: CASSANPGTYEQYF.

By share of the sample, this clonotype is medium-sized. The chain joins TRBV19 to TRBJ2-3; TRBD2 matches at 10 bases. V was clipped by 7 bases and J by 8 bases; unmatched bases: 12. Germline values: CDR1 LNHDA, CDR2 SQIVND (reference sequence). CDR3 length equals 15 residues. The CDR3 protein is CASTEKASGGTTQYF. The CDR3 DNA follows: TGTGCCAGTACCGAGAAGGCTAGCGGGGGTACTACGCAGTATTTT.

This clonotype was seen a few times. The chain uses TRBV15 and TRBJ2-5; D is undetermined. V gave up 6 bases and J gave up 5 bases, with 10 bases separating them. The CDR3 is 12 residues long. The V gene's germline CDR1 is LNHNV and CDR2 YYDKDF (reference sequence). For the CDR3, the DNA is TGTGCCACCAGTTGGGCGAAGGAGACCCAGTACTTC. This codes for CATSWAKETQYF.

The V and J genes are TRBV15 and TRBJ2-7; D is uncertain. The germline gives CDR1 LNHNV, CDR2 YYDKDF (reference sequence). The CDR3 is 14 residues long. The ends were cut back, 1 base at V and 0 bases at J, with 7 bases in the middle. This CDR3 reads CATSRAASSYEQYF. CDR3 in DNA: TGTGCCACCAGCAGAGCCGCTAGCTCCTACGAGCAGTACTTC. Full variable domain (remainder filled in from reference TRBV15 and TRBJ2-7): DAMVIQNPRYQVTQFGKPVTLSCSQTLNHNVMYWYQQKSSQAPKLLFHYYDKDFNNEADTPDNFQSRRPNTSFCFLDIRSPGLGDTAMYLCATSRAASSYEQYFGPGTRLTVT.

Points on this clonotype: A much larger clone is a single base away; this may be a read error. The V and J genes are TRBV15 and TRBJ2-5, with D possibly being TRBD2 (6 bases). CDR3 length: 14 residues. CDR1 and CDR2 from the germline V gene are LNHNV and YYDKDF (reference sequence). The CDR3 spells CTTKARTNQETQYF. CDR3 nucleotides: TGTACCACCAAGGCCAGGACTAACCAAGAGACCCAGTACTTC.

CDR3: CASSVQGLANTIYF. DNA of the CDR3: TGTGCCAGCAGCGTACAGGGGCTAGCAAACACCATATATTTT. The J gene is TRBJ1-3, the V gene TRBV9; D is possibly TRBD1 (6 bases). The germline V and J ends were trimmed by 1 base and 6 bases, with 11 bases remaining between them. This CDR3 spans 14 amino acids. Germline CDR1 and CDR2: SGDLS and YYNGEE.

The rearrangement joins TRBV19 to TRBJ2-1; 14 bases line up with TRBD2. This CDR3 spans 16 amino acids. Losses at the gene ends were 5 bases for V and 8 bases for J; bases not matched to a gene: 8. Germline V lookup: CDR1 LNHDA, CDR2 SQIVND (reference sequence). The CDR3 DNA follows: TGTGCCAGTAGTTCCGCCGGGACTAGCGGGAGCTATGAGCAGTTCTTC. Its protein is CASSSAGTSGSYEQFF.

This clonotype was recorded many times. The gene calls are TRBV7-9 and TRBJ2-1; 7 nucleotides match TRBD2. This CDR3 contains 15 residues. Germline values: CDR1 SEHNR, CDR2 FQNEAQ (reference sequence). The J segment lost 4 bases and the V segment lost 5 bases, leaving 8 bases of the junction unmatched. CDR3 protein: CASSLSGSRYNEQFF. The DNA for the CDR3 is TGTGCCAGCAGCCTTAGCGGGTCCAGGTACAATGAGCAGTTCTTC. The whole variable domain, remainder taken from reference TRBV7-9 and TRBJ2-1, is DTGVSQNPRHKITKRGQNVTFRCDPISEHNRLYWYRQTLGQGPEFLTYFQNEAQLEKSRLLSDRFSAERPKGSFSTLEIQRTEQGDSAMYLCASSLSGSRYNEQFFGPGTRLTVL.

A few counts support this clonotype. The chain links TRBV5-6 to TRBJ2-7, with D maybe TRBD2 (6 bases). Trimming pared 4 bases from V and 2 bases from J, leaving 10 bases between. Germline-derived CDR1 and CDR2 are SGHDT and YYEEEE. The CDR3 loop spans 13 amino acids. The CDR3 loop is CASSRWGAYEQYF. The CDR3 DNA sequence: TGTGCCAGCAGCCGCTGGGGGGCCTACGAGCAGTACTTC.

The chain uses TRBV6-6 and TRBJ1-1, with D possibly being TRBD1 (6 bases). The CDR3 totals 11 residues. Germline CDR1 MNHNY, CDR2 SVGAGI (reference sequence). The V end lost 4 bases, the J end lost 11 bases, and 11 bases lay between the germline ends. In DNA, the CDR3 is TGTGCCAGCAGTTCACAGGGCACGGCTTTCTTT. It specifies CASSSQGTAFF.